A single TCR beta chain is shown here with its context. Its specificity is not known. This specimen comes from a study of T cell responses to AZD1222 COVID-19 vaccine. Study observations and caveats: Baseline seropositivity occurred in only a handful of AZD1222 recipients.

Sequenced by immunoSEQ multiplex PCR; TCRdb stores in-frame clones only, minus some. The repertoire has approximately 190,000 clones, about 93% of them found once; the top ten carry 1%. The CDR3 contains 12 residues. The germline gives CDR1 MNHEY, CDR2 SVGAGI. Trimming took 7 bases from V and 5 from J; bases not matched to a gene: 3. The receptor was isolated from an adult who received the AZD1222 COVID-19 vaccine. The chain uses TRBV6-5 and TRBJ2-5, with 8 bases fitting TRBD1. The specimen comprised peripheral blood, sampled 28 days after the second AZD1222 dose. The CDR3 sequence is CASKDRAETQYF. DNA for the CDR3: TGTGCCAGCAAGGACAGGGCCGAGACCCAGTACTTC.